A single sample is the source of the 26 T cell receptor beta chains below, sequenced in a study of cytomegalovirus exposure and HLA in healthy donors. This PCR relied on a set of 60 Vbeta primers and 13 Jbeta primers. Libraries were prepared by immunoSEQ multiplex PCR; TCRdb keeps only in-frame clonotypes and omits some of them. This sample yields 150,000 to 200,000 clones, of which roughly 88% are seen a single time; 9.3% belongs to the top ten. Sequencing used PBMCs. These receptors came from a man in his late teens or twenties in good health and CMV-seropositive.

The chain joins TRBV27 to TRBJ2-7; D remains ambiguous. CDR1 and CDR2 from the germline V gene are MNHEY and SMNVEV (reference sequence). The CDR3 spans 14 residues. Trimming left V 3 bases short and J 4 bases short, with 13 bases between. Written as DNA, the CDR3 is TGTGCCAGCAGTTTGGGCGACCCATATTACGAGCAGTACTTC. Amino acids: CASSLGDPYYEQYF.

The chain recombines TRBV30 with TRBJ1-1, with TRBD1 matching 10 bases. With V trimmed by 3 bases and J by 3 bases, 4 bases remained unmatched. This CDR3 is 14 amino acids long. Germline CDR1 is GTSNPN and CDR2 is SVGIG (reference sequence). The CDR3 sequence is CAWSWDRGDTEAFF. The CDR3 DNA follows: TGTGCCTGGAGCTGGGACAGGGGTGACACTGAAGCTTTCTTT.

This clone was detected only once. The rearrangement links TRBV4-3 to TRBJ2-7, with 11 bases lining up with TRBD2. J lost 6 bases, V lost 5 bases, and 9 bases had no gene match. CDR3 length equals 15 residues. Germline V gene sequence: CDR1 LGHNA, CDR2 YSLEER. The DNA of the CDR3 is TGCGCCAGCAGCGCCCGACTAGCGGGGCTTTTCGAGCAGTACTTC. Translated, it gives CASSARLAGLFEQYF.

This clone has just a few counts. The CDR3 bases are TGTGCCAGCAGGGTCGACAGCTACTCCTACGAGCAGTACTTC. Translating gives CASRVDSYSYEQYF. The genes are TRBV2 and TRBJ2-7, with D possibly TRBD1 on 5 matching bases. Between the trimmed V and J ends, which lost 6 bases and 0 bases, there was a span of 12 bases. CDR1 and CDR2 (germline): SNHLY, FYNNEI. The CDR3 runs 14 residues.

The chain joins TRBV4-1 to TRBJ2-1, with D uncertain. The V gene's germline CDR1 is MGHRA and CDR2 YSYEKL. The CDR3 runs to 13 residues. Trimming cost V 4 bases and J 10 bases, with 14 bases left between them. CDR3 nucleotides: TGCGCCAGCAGCCCTCCCCTGGGCGTGGAGCAGTTCTTC. This encodes CASSPPLGVEQFF.

This rearrangement joins TRBV9 to TRBJ2-2, with a tentative D call TRBD2 (7 bases). The V gene lost 5 bases and the J gene lost 4 bases, with 15 bases spanning the gap. CDR3 length: 15 residues. CDR1 is SGDLS and CDR2 is YYNGEE in the germline V gene. CDR3: CASRGEGGPTGELFF. The CDR3 DNA reads as TGTGCCAGCAGAGGGGAGGGGGGCCCCACCGGGGAGCTGTTTTTT.

The chain's CDR3 is CASSPWTAYPLHF. The DNA of the CDR3 is TGTGCCAGCAGCCCGTGGACAGCATACCCCCTCCACTTT. The gene calls are TRBV11-2 and TRBJ1-6; D perhaps matches TRBD1 (6 bases). Germline CDR1 SGHAT, CDR2 FQNNGV. The CDR3 is 13 residues long. V was clipped by 5 bases and J by 13 bases, with 15 bases between them.

The J gene is TRBJ1-2, the V gene TRBV7-9; D remains unclear. The V gene lost 4 bases and the J gene lost 5 bases, with 8 bases spanning the gap. Germline CDR1 and CDR2: SEHNR and FQNEAQ (reference sequence). The CDR3 covers 12 residues. CDR3 sequence reads: CASSSRVYGYTF. CDR3 sequence (DNA): TGTGCCAGCAGCTCCCGGGTGTATGGCTACACCTTC.

The V call is TRBV9, the J call TRBJ2-3, with 8 bases that match TRBD2. V shed 3 bases and J 1 base; nucleotides not matched to a gene: 4. CDR3 size: 15 residues. CDR1 is SGDLS and CDR2 is YYNGEE in the germline V gene. The CDR3 region has the DNA TGTGCCAGCAGCGACGGGGGGGGGCGCACAGATACGCAGTATTTT. Translated, it gives CASSDGGGRTDTQYF.

This rearrangement joins TRBV5-4 to TRBJ1-6; D uncertain. The germline V gene encodes CDR1 SGHNT and CDR2 YYREEE (reference sequence). Trimming pared 1 base from V and 7 bases from J, leaving 9 bases between. CDR3 length: 14 residues. Here the CDR3 reads CASSLTQSNSPLHF. CDR3 nucleotide sequence: TGTGCCAGCAGCTTGACACAGTCCAATTCACCCCTCCACTTT.

The J gene is TRBJ1-1, the V gene TRBV18, with 10 bases identical to TRBD1. There are 13 residues in the CDR3. With V trimmed by 1 base and J by 11 bases, 4 bases remained unmatched. The germline V gene encodes CDR1 KGHSH and CDR2 LQKENI. In nucleotides, the CDR3 is TGTGCCAGCTCACCACGGGACAGGGGTTTGGCTTTCTTT. Amino acids: CASSPRDRGLAFF.

This chain links TRBV7-2 with TRBJ2-4; possible D gene TRBD1, 6 bases. The V gene lost 2 bases and the J gene lost 1 base, with 15 bases spanning the gap. The CDR3 is made up of 17 amino acids. Germline V gene lookup returns CDR1 SGHTA and CDR2 FQGNSA. CDR3 region: CASSLPKGETAKNIQYF. DNA of the CDR3: TGTGCCAGCAGCTTACCCAAGGGGGAGACGGCCAAAAACATTCAGTACTTC.

Concerning this clone itself: At one of its ends the junction is not consistent with the germline gene, which may arise from a read error. The chain has TRBV29-1 and TRBJ2-1; possible D gene TRBD2, 6 bases. The CDR3 extends over 13 amino acids. Germline loops: CDR1 SQVTM, CDR2 ANQGSEA. The CDR3 loop reads CGVGRMGRGEQFF. CDR3 nucleotides: TGCGGCGTCGGACGCATGGGGCGGGGTGAGCAGTTCTTC.

The chain recombines TRBV14 with TRBJ2-6; 7 bases are a match to TRBD1. V shed 10 bases and J 0 bases; nucleotides not matched to a gene: 6. The germline CDR1 and CDR2 sequences are SGHDN and FVKESK. This CDR3 spans 15 amino acids. CDR3 region: CATGQEISGANVLTF. The CDR3 DNA follows: TGTGCCACCGGACAGGAAATCTCTGGGGCCAACGTCCTGACTTTC.

The genes are TRBV6-1 and TRBJ2-3; the match to TRBD2 covers 7 bases. Per germline, CDR1 MNHNS and CDR2 SASEGT. This CDR3 is built from 15 residues. J was trimmed by 2 bases and V by 6 bases; bases with no gene match: 8. This CDR3 reads CASRPGLTYTDTQYF. The CDR3 region has the DNA TGTGCCAGCAGACCGGGACTAACTTACACAGATACGCAGTATTTT.

Concerning this clone itself: One end of the junction is discordant with germline, which a read error may explain. The genes are TRBV7-7 and TRBJ2-2, with D perhaps TRBD2 (6 bases). This CDR3 contains 18 residues. The germline V gene encodes CDR1 SSHAT and CDR2 FNYEAQ (reference sequence). CDR3 loop: CASSLAPTLGEAAGELFF. In DNA form, the CDR3 reads TGTGCTAGCAGCTTAGCGCCCACTTTAGGGGAGGCTGCCGGGGAGCTGTTTTTT.

The chain couples TRBV6-6 to TRBJ2-1; D unresolved. Trimming stripped 6 bases from V and 15 bases from J, with 9 bases between. This CDR3 comprises 9 residues. The germline CDR1 and CDR2 sequences are MNHNY and SVGAGI (reference sequence). CDR3: CASSPPLFF. CDR3 DNA: TGTGCCAGCAGCCCCCCCCTGTTCTTC.

This sequence joins TRBV6-1 and TRBJ2-5, with D tentatively TRBD1 (6 bases). Germline assignment: CDR1 MNHNS and CDR2 SASEGT. The CDR3 runs 14 residues. V shed 3 bases and J shed 0 bases, with 8 bases lying between them. CDR3 loop: CASSDQGYQETQYF. CDR3 in DNA: TGTGCCAGCAGTGATCAGGGGTACCAAGAGACCCAGTACTTC.

The chain has TRBV5-1 and TRBJ1-2, with a tentative D call TRBD1 (6 bases). The CDR3 loop spans 12 amino acids. V was cut by 0 bases and J by 6 bases, with 6 bases left in between. Germline assignment: CDR1 SGHRS and CDR2 YFSETQ. In DNA, the CDR3 is TGCGCCAGCAGCTTGGCAGGGGATGGCTACACCTTC. Amino acid sequence: CASSLAGDGYTF.

A note on this clone: The sample contains more than one DNA sequence encoding this CDR3. This sequence joins TRBV4-3 and TRBJ2-7; D is undetermined. The CDR3 is 14 amino acids. Germline CDR1 reads LGHNA; CDR2 reads YSLEER. Trimming stripped 0 bases from V and 1 base from J, with 7 bases between. The CDR3, as DNA: TGCGCCAGCAGCCAAGAACGCAGTTCCTACGAGCAGTACTTC. Residues: CASSQERSSYEQYF.

V usage is TRBV10-3 and J usage is TRBJ1-5; D remains ambiguous. The CDR3 runs to 13 residues. Germline CDR1 ENHRY, CDR2 SYGVKD. Trimming took 6 bases from V and 5 from J, leaving 11 bases between them. CDR3 in amino acids: CAIRKDIHQPQHF. CDR3 nucleotide sequence: TGTGCCATCAGAAAAGACATTCATCAGCCCCAGCATTTT.

The V and J genes are TRBV5-4 and TRBJ2-3; tentative D call: TRBD2 (6 bases). The V gene lost 0 bases and the J gene lost 4 bases, with 12 bases spanning the gap. The CDR3 runs to 15 residues. The V gene's germline CDR1 is SGHNT and CDR2 YYREEE (reference sequence). The CDR3: CASSLVTSSPDTQYF. The CDR3 DNA sequence: TGTGCCAGCAGCTTGGTAACTAGCAGTCCAGATACGCAGTATTTT.

This clone was recorded only once. J is TRBJ1-1 and V is TRBV10-3; 7 positions agree with TRBD1. V lost 5 bases, J lost 7 bases, and 4 bases stayed unmatched. CDR3 size: 12 residues. The V gene's germline CDR1 is ENHRY and CDR2 SYGVKD. The CDR3, as DNA: TGTGCCATCAGTCCCGACAGGGTTGAAGCTTTCTTT. Protein: CAISPDRVEAFF.

The chain is built from TRBV6-5 and TRBJ2-7; TRBD1 might be the D (5 bases). Trimming took off 2 bases at V and 2 bases at J, with 16 bases between the two ends. The CDR3 extends over 16 amino acids. The germline gives CDR1 MNHEY, CDR2 SVGAGI. The CDR3 nucleotides are TGTGCCAGCAGTTACGGGCCACGAAGGGGCCCCTACGAGCAGTACTTC. This codes for CASSYGPRRGPYEQYF.

The V gene is TRBV29-1, the J gene TRBJ1-1; 9 bases align to TRBD1. Germline CDR1 reads SQVTM; CDR2 reads ANQGSEA. CDR3 length: 15 amino acids. V trimming: 0 bases; J trimming: 0 bases; junction bases outside the gene matches: 2. The CDR3 DNA is TGCAGCGTTGAAGATCGACAGGGGGTGAACACTGAAGCTTTCTTT. It translates to CSVEDRQGVNTEAFF.

This chain's CDR3 is CASSSGSGSVDEQYF. CDR3 bases: TGTGCCAGCAGCTCCGGGTCGGGGTCCGTGGACGAGCAGTACTTC. The chain recombines TRBV7-8 with TRBJ2-7, with a possible D match to TRBD2 (5 bases). In germline, CDR1 is SGHVS, CDR2 FQNEAQ. CDR3 size: 15 residues. V was pared by 4 bases and J by 5 bases, with 18 bases between.